This is a list of T cell receptor beta chains from one sample in a study of blood T cell repertoires in COVID-19. The assay was immunoSEQ multiplex PCR, and TCRdb's table has in-frame clones only and misses some. The table shows about 310,000 clones, with roughly 89% occurring only once. The sample was PBMCs or T cells enriched from blood (not recorded which). The origin of the receptors is a man between 60 and 75 years old who had recovered from COVID-19. CDR3s include the opening cysteine and the closing phenylalanine or tryptophan. A D gene is named only where the DNA matches it firmly. Clone size appears in some rows only: once, few, many, or a class for an expanded clone.

v_gene: TRBV2
abundance: -
j_gene: TRBJ2-1
d_gene: -
CDR3aa: CASKLGSTYNEQFF
CDR3nt: TGTGCCAGCAAACTCGGGAGTACCTACAATGAGCAGTTCTTC

v_gene: TRBV28
abundance: -
j_gene: TRBJ1-2
d_gene: TRBD1
CDR3aa: CASSSGGQDYGYTF
CDR3nt: TGTGCCAGCAGTTCAGGGGGTCAGGACTATGGCTACACCTTC

v_gene: TRBV5-1
abundance: -
j_gene: TRBJ2-2
d_gene: TRBD2
CDR3aa: CASSLRTSYTGELFF
CDR3nt: TGCGCCAGCAGCTTAAGGACTAGTTACACCGGGGAGCTGTTTTTT

v_gene: TRBV11-3
abundance: -
j_gene: TRBJ1-3
d_gene: TRBD1
CDR3aa: CASSTNRGPGNTIYF
CDR3nt: TGTGCCAGCAGCACCAACAGGGGACCTGGAAACACCATATATTTT

v_gene: TRBV18
abundance: -
j_gene: TRBJ2-6
d_gene: -
CDR3aa: CASSPLSSGANVLTF
CDR3nt: TGTGCCAGCTCACCACTCAGCTCTGGGGCCAACGTCCTGACTTTC

v_gene: TRBV6-5
abundance: -
j_gene: TRBJ1-5
d_gene: -
CDR3aa: CASSYSRDQPQHF
CDR3nt: TGTGCCAGCAGTTACTCAAGAGATCAGCCCCAGCATTTT

v_gene: TRBV5-1
abundance: few
j_gene: TRBJ2-7
d_gene: TRBD1
CDR3aa: CASSLASGTGGLYEQYF
CDR3nt: TGCGCCAGCAGCTTGGCCTCGGGGACAGGGGGCTTATACGAGCAGTACTTC

v_gene: TRBV5-1
abundance: -
j_gene: TRBJ1-4
d_gene: -
CDR3aa: CASSSRSGPEAKLFF
CDR3nt: TGCGCCAGCAGCTCCCGCTCAGGGCCCGAAGCCAAACTGTTTTTT

v_gene: TRBV11-2
abundance: -
j_gene: TRBJ2-7
d_gene: -
CDR3aa: CASSPPGRESYEQYF
CDR3nt: TGTGCCAGCAGCCCCCCGGGCAGGGAATCGTACGAGCAGTACTTC

v_gene: TRBV3-1/TRBV3-2
abundance: -
j_gene: TRBJ1-1
d_gene: -
CDR3aa: CASSQLVGSEAFF
CDR3nt: TGTGCCAGCAGCCAACTTGTAGGGAGTGAAGCTTTCTTT

v_gene: TRBV7-2
abundance: -
j_gene: TRBJ2-3
d_gene: TRBD2
CDR3aa: CASSLGTLAGLADTQYF
CDR3nt: TGTGCCAGCAGCTTAGGAACCCTAGCGGGACTGGCAGATACGCAGTATTTT

v_gene: TRBV19
abundance: -
j_gene: TRBJ1-2
d_gene: -
CDR3aa: CASMGHNYGYTF
CDR3nt: TGTGCCAGTATGGGACACAACTATGGCTACACCTTC

v_gene: TRBV6-5
abundance: few
j_gene: TRBJ1-4
d_gene: -
CDR3aa: CASAYGTANEKLFF
CDR3nt: TGTGCCAGCGCCTACGGTACGGCTAATGAAAAACTGTTTTTT

v_gene: TRBV5-5
abundance: -
j_gene: TRBJ2-1
d_gene: TRBD2
CDR3aa: CASSLISGLSSYNEQFF
CDR3nt: TGTGCCAGCAGCTTGATTAGCGGGCTAAGCTCCTACAATGAGCAGTTCTTC

v_gene: TRBV6-5
abundance: -
j_gene: TRBJ2-5
d_gene: TRBD2
CDR3aa: CASRTGTSGRTQYF
CDR3nt: TGTGCCAGCAGGACCGGGACTAGCGGTCGGACCCAGTACTTC

v_gene: TRBV7-2
abundance: once
j_gene: TRBJ2-7
d_gene: TRBD1
CDR3aa: CASSLDRGSEQYF
CDR3nt: TGTGCCAGCAGCTTAGACAGGGGGTCGGAGCAGTACTTC

v_gene: TRBV19
abundance: -
j_gene: TRBJ2-6
d_gene: -
CDR3aa: CASRYSGANVLTF
CDR3nt: TGTGCCAGTAGATACTCTGGGGCCAACGTCCTGACTTTC

v_gene: TRBV5-1
abundance: -
j_gene: TRBJ1-4
d_gene: TRBD1
CDR3aa: CASSFEGAPNEKLFF
CDR3nt: TGCGCCAGCAGCTTCGAGGGGGCGCCGAATGAAAAACTGTTTTTT